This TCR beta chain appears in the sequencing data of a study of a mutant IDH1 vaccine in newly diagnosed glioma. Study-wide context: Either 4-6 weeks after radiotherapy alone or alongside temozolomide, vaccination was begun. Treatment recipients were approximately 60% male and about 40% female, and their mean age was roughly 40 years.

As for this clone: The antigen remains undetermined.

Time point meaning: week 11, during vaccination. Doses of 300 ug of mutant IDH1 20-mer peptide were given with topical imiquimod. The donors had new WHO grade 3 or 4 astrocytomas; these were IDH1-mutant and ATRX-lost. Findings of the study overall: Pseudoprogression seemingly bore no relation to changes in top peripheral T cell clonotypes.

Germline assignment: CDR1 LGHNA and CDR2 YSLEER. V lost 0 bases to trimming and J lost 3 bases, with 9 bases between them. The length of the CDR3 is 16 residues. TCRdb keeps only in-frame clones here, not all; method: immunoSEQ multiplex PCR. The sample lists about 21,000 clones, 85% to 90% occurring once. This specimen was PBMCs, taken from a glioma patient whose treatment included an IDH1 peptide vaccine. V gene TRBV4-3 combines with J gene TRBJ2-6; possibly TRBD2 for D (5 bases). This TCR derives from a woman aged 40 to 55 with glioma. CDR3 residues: CASSQDDGVGANVLTF. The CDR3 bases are TGCGCCAGCAGCCAAGATGACGGGGTTGGGGCCAACGTCCTGACTTTC.